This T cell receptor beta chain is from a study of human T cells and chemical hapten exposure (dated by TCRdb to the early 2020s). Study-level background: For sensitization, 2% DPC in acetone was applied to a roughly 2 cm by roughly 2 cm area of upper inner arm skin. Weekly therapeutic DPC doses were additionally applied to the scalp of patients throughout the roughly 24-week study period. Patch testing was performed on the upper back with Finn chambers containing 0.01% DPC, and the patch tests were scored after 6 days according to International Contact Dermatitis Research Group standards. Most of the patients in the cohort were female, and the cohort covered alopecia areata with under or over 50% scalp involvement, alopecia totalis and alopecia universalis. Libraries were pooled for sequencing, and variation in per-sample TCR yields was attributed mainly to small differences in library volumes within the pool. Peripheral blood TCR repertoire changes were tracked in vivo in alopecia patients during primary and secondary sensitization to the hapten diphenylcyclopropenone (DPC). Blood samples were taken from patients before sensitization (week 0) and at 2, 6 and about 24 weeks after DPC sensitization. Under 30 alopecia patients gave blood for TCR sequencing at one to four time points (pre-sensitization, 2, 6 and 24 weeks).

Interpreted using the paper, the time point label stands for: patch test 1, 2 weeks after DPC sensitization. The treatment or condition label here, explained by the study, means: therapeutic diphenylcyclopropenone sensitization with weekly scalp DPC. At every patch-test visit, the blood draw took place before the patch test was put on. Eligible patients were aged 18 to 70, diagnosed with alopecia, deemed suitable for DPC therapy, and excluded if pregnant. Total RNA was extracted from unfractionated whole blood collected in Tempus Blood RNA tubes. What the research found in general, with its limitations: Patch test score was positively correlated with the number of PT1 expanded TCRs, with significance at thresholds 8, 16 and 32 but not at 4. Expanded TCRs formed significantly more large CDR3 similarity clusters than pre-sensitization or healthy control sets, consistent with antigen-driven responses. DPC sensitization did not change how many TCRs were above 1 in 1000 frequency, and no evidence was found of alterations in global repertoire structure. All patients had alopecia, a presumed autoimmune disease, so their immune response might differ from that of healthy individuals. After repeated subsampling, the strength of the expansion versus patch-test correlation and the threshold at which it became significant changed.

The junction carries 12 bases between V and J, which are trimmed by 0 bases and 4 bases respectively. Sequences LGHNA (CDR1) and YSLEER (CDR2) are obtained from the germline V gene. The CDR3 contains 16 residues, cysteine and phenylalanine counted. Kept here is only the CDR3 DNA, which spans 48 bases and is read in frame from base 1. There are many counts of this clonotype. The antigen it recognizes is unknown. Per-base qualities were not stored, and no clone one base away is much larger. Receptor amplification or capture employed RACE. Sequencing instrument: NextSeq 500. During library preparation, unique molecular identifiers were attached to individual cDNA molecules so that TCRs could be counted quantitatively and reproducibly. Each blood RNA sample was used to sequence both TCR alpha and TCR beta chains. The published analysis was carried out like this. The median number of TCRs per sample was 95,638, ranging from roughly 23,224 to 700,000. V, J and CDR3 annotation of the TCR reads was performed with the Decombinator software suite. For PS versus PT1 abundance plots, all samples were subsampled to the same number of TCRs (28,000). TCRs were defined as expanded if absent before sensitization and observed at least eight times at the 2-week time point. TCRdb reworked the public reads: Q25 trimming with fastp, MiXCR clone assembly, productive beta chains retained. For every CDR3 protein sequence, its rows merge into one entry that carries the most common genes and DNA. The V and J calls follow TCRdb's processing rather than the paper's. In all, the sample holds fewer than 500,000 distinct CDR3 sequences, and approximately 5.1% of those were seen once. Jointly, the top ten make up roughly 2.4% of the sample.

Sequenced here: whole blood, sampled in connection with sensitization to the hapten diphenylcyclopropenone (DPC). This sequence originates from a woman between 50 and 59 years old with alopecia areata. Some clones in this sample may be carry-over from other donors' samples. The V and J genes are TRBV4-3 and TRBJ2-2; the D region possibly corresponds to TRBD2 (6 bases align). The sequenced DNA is TGCGCCAGCAGCCAAGATGCGGGGACGGGCACCGGGGAGCTGTTTTTT. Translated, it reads CASSQDAGTGTGELFF.